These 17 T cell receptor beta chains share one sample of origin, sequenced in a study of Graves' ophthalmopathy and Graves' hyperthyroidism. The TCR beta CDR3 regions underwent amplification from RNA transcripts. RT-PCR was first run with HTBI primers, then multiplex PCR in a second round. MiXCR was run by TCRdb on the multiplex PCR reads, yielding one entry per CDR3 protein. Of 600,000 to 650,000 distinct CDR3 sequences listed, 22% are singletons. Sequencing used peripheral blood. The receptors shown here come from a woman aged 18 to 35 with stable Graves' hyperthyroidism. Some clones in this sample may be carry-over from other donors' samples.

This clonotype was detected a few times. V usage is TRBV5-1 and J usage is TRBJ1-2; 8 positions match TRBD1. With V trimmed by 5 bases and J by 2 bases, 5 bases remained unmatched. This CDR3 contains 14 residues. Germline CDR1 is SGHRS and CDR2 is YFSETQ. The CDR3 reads CASRHGTGNYGYTF. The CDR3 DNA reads TGCGCCAGCAGACACGGGACAGGAAACTATGGCTACACCTTC.

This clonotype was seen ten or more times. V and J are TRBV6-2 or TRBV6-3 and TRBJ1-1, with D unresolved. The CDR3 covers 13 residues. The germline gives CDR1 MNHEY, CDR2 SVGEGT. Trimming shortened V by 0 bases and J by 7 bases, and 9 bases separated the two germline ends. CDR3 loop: CASSYSRAGEAFF. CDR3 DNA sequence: TGTGCCAGCAGTTACTCGAGGGCTGGTGAAGCTTTCTTT.

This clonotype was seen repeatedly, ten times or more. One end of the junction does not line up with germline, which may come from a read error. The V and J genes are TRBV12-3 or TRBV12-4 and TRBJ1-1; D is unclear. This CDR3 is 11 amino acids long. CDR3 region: CASSQLEGRIF. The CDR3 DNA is TGTGCCAGCAGTCAGCTAGAGGGTCGGATTTTT.

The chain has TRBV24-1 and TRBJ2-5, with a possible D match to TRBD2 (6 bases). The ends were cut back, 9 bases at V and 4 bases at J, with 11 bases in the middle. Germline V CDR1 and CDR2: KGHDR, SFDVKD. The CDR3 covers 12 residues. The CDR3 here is CATGSGGETQYF. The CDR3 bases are TGTGCCACCGGTAGCGGAGGAGAGACCCAGTACTTC.

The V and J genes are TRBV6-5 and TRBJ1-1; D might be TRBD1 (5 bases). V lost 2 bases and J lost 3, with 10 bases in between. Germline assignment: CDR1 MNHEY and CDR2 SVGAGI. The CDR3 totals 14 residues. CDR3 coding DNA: TGTGCCAGCAGTTACCGGGGCTGGGACACTGAAGCTTTCTTT. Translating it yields CASSYRGWDTEAFF.

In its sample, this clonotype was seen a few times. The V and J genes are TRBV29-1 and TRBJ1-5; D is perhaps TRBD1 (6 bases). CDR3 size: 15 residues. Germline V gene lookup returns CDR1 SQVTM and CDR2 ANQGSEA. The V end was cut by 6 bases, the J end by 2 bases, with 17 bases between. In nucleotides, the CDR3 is TGCAGCGTCGCCCTAGGGGGGGCTGGCAATCAGCCCCAGCATTTT. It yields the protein CSVALGGAGNQPQHF.

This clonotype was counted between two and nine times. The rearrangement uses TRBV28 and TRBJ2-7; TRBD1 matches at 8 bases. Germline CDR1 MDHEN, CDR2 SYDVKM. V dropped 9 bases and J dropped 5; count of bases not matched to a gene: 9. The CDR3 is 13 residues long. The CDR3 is CARLPGGEDEQYF. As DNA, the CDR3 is TGTGCCAGATTACCAGGGGGCGAGGACGAGCAGTACTTC. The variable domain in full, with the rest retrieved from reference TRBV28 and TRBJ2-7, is DVKVTQSSRYLVKRTGEKVFLECVQDMDHENMFWYRQDPGLGLRLIYFSYDVKMKEKGDIPEGYSVSREKKERFSLILESASTNQTSMYLCARLPGGEDEQYFGPGTRLTVT.

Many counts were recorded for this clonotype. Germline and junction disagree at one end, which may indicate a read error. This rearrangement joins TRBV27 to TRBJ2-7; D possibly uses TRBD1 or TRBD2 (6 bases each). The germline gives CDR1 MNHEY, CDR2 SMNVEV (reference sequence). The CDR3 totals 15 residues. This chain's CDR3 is CASRPPPGDSHEQYF. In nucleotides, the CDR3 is TGTGCCAGCAGACCCCCTCCAGGGGACTCCCACGAGCAGTACTTC.

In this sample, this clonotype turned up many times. CDR3 sequence reads: CASRPLSTGSEQYF. In DNA form, the CDR3 reads TGTGCCAGCAGACCTCTTTCGACAGGCTCCGAGCAGTACTTC. The chain has TRBV6-2 or TRBV6-3 and TRBJ2-7; weak D call: TRBD1 (6 bases). CDR3 size: 14 residues. The germline CDR1 and CDR2 sequences are MNHEY and SVGEGT. V was cut by 6 bases and J by 6 bases, with 18 bases left in between.

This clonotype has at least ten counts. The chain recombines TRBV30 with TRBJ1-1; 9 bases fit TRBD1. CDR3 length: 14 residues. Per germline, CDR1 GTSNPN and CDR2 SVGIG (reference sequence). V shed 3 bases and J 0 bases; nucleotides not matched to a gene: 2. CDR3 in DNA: TGTGCCTGGAGGACAGGGGGAATGAACACTGAAGCTTTCTTT. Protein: CAWRTGGMNTEAFF.

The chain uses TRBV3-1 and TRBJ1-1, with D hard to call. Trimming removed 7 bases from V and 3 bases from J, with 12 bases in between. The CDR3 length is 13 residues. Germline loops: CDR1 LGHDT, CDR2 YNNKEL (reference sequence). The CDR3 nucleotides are TGTGCCAGCAAGTTTCCCTGGGACACTGAAGCTTTCTTT. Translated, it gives CASKFPWDTEAFF.

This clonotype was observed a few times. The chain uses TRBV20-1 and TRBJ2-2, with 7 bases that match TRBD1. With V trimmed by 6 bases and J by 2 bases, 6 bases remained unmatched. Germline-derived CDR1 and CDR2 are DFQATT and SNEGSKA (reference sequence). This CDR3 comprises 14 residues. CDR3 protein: CSAQRDRNTGELFF. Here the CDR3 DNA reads TGCAGTGCCCAGAGGGACAGAAACACCGGGGAGCTGTTTTTT.

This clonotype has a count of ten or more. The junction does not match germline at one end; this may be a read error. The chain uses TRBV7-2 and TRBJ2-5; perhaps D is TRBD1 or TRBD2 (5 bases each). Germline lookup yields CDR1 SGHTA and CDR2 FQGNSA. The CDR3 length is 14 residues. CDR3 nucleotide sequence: TGTGCCAGCAGCATAGCAGGGACCCAAGAGACCCAGTACTTC. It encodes CASSIAGTQETQYF.

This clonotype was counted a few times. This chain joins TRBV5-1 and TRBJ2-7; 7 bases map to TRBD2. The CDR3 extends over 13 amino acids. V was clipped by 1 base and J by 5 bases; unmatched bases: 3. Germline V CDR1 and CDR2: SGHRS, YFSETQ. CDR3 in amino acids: CASSLWGGDEQYF. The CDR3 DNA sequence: TGCGCCAGCAGCTTGTGGGGGGGGGACGAGCAGTACTTC.

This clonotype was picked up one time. CDR3 protein: CASMAFQETQYF. For the CDR3, the DNA is TGTGCCAGTATGGCCTTCCAAGAGACCCAGTACTTC. The chain combines TRBV28 with TRBJ2-5; D uncertain. Looked up from germline, CDR1 is MDHEN and CDR2 is SYDVKM. Trimming took off 9 bases at V and 1 base at J, with 9 bases between the two ends. CDR3 length: 12 residues. The entire variable domain, with the rest obtained from reference TRBV28 and TRBJ2-5, is as follows: DVKVTQSSRYLVKRTGEKVFLECVQDMDHENMFWYRQDPGLGLRLIYFSYDVKMKEKGDIPEGYSVSREKKERFSLILESASTNQTSMYLCASMAFQETQYFGPGTRLLVL.

The CDR3 loop reads CASSQLAGVTGELFF. The DNA of the CDR3 is TGTGCCAGCAGCCAACTAGCGGGAGTCACCGGGGAGCTGTTTTTT. The V call is TRBV7-3, the J call TRBJ2-2, with 11 bases identical to TRBD2. CDR1 is SGHTA and CDR2 is FQGTGA in the germline V gene. V shed 5 bases, J shed 4 bases, and the junction held 3 bases outside the gene matches. The CDR3 extends over 15 amino acids.

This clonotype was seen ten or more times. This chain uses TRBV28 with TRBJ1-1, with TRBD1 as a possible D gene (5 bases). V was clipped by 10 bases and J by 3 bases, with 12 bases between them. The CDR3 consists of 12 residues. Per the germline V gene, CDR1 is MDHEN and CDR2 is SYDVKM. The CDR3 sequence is CATKLTDTEAFF. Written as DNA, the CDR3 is TGTGCCACGAAACTGACAGACACTGAAGCTTTCTTT.